Below, one TCR beta chain is given with its context. What antigen it recognizes has not been identified. Base quality data are lacking; no much larger clone is found one base away. Peripheral blood CD8+ and CD4+ T cells from healthy donors, Susac syndrome patients and multiple sclerosis patients were profiled using high-throughput TCR beta sequencing. Multiple sclerosis controls were treatment-naive patients with stable or active relapsing-remitting disease fulfilling revised McDonald criteria. Bulk CD8+ and CD4+ T cells were purified by magnetic negative isolation, while CD8+ TEMRA cells were enriched using FACS. Blood was drawn into EDTA tubes, processed within 24 hours, and PBMCs were isolated by density gradient centrifugation. PBMCs intended for TCR sequencing were cryopreserved in liquid nitrogen and thawed later in a water bath at 37 degrees C. A purity of at least 90% was achieved for sorted or isolated CD4+, CD8+ and CD8+ TEMRA cells.

The data were obtained in a study of CD8 T cells in Susac syndrome (dated by TCRdb to the late 2010s). Some background on the complete study: Repertoire sequencing was used to test whether CD8+ T cell activation and differentiation in Susac syndrome was antigen driven. CD8+ T cell repertoire clonality was compared between some 12 healthy donors, some 14 Susac syndrome patients and 15 multiple sclerosis patients.

Overall study outcomes, separate from this receptor: The number of individuals in the TCR sequencing and HLA analysis was acknowledged as relatively small.

The germline V gene encodes CDR1 MGHRA and CDR2 YSYEKL. Measured from the cysteine to the phenylalanine, the CDR3 is 18 residues long. Of all the DNA, just the CDR3 is kept, 54 bases in frame from base 1. V was cut back by 0 bases and J by 0 bases, leaving a gap of 17 bases between them. RNA was extracted using the RNeasy kit, and about 0.45 to 1 microgram was reverse transcribed with random hexamers. The immunoSEQ multiplex PCR assay, covering 54 Vbeta and 13 Jbeta segments, was used to amplify TCR beta CDR3 regions. Bias from PCR amplification was corrected by using a synthetic template baseline for primer optimization and for computational correction. Processing in the source paper ran as follows. Reads were annotated to V, D and J genes per IMGT and analyzed with immunoSEQ Analyzer, keeping only productive sequences. To calculate clonality, Shannon entropy was normalized by log2 of the number of productive unique sequences and then subtracted from one. For each patient and control, public and private clones were evaluated among the 100 most prevalent clones. A clone was defined as Susac-specific if it was absent from the healthy and MS cohorts, from more than 850 published viral clones and from other ImmuneACCESS disease sequences. Using fastp trimming at Q25 and MiXCR clonotype assembly, TCRdb reanalyzed the public sequencing data and kept in-frame beta chains. Rows are combined by CDR3 protein, so each entry shows the most common genes and DNA. These V and J calls originate from TCRdb's pipeline instead of the authors' own analysis. A total of about 290,000 distinct CDR3 sequences appear in this sample, roughly 85% of them only once. The biggest ten clones account for roughly 0.21% of the sample.

The chain links TRBV4-1 with TRBJ1-1, with TRBD1 as a weak D call on 5 bases. Sequenced: CD8+ T cells from PBMCs. The sequence was collected from a human donor with multiple sclerosis. The nucleotide sequence reads TGCGCCAGCAGCCAAGACCCCCAGGGAGCAGCCATGAACACTGAAGCTTTCTTT. Its product reads: CASSQDPQGAAMNTEAFF.